Below, one T cell receptor (beta chain) is given with its context. As yet, its antigen is unknown. An end of the junction does not agree with germline; a read error may underlie this. The assay was immunoSEQ multiplex PCR, and TCRdb's table has in-frame clones only and misses some. The sample consists of some 2.3 million clones, more than 80% of them appearing once. The data were taken from a study of shared clonotypes between healthy human individuals. Overall study context: Per donor, three plates held CD4 naive cells, three held CD4 memory, two held CD8 naive and one held CD8 memory.

Findings and caveats of the study: In general, naive subsets displayed greater estimated richness than memory subsets did. Blood was the only sampled material, and tissue repertoires likely differ.

Germline V gene lookup returns CDR1 SGHRS and CDR2 YFSETQ. CDR3 size: 13 residues. This receptor was identified in a young man in good health. Some clones in this sample may be carry-over from other donors' samples. The chain links TRBV5-1 to TRBJ1-2, with a weak D call TRBD1 (5 bases). Source material: naive CD4+ T cells from PBMCs. Indicated subset: CD45RA+ positively selected. The CDR3, as DNA: TGCGCCAGCAGCGTCCCCGCCGAGGGTCCGGGGGTCTTC. It translates to CASSVPAEGPGVF. Complete variable domain (other parts from reference TRBV5-1 and TRBJ1-2): KAGVTQTPRYLIKTRGQQVTLSCSPISGHRSVSWYQQTPGQGLQFLFEYFSETQRNKGNFPGRFSGRQFSNSRSEMNVSTLELGDSALYLCASSVPAEGPGVFGSGTRLTVV.